A single TCR beta chain is shown here with its context. Its antigen is still unknown. No qualities accompany the bases; no much larger clone lies one base away. The data stem from a study of T cell repertoires in cytomegalovirus infection (dated by TCRdb to between 2019 and 2020). Notes on the research overall: Alongside well-studied HLA-B-restricted epitopes, the peptide stimulations were aimed at recently identified HLA-C-restricted CMV epitopes, whose presentation resists viral immunomodulation. Because public TCR beta signatures pointed to carriage of CMV infection together with the matching HLA type, the HLA type of each donor mattered for the analysis. Study-wide findings and limitations: The ex vivo response was dominated by HLA-C-restricted CMV-specific TCR beta clonotypes, and the single most frequent clonotype in two of eight donors was supplied by these HLA-C-restricted clonotypes. In both this cohort and an independent cohort of 350 to 400 donors, the cumulative frequency of public TCR beta family members distinguished carriers of CMV infection plus the relevant HLA type.

According to the study, the label for this sample's treatment or condition signals: in vitro stimulation with specific CMV peptide epitopes to enrich CMV-specific T cells. TCRdb lists the instrument as Illumina HiSeq 1500. TCRdb reprocessing: public reads trimmed at Q25 with fastp, clones called with MiXCR, in-frame beta chains kept. Each entry merges the rows of one CDR3 protein and shows their most common DNA and genes. This sample lists about 770,000 distinct CDR3 sequences; about 29% were detected once. Around 12% of the sample is taken by the ten largest. The junction carries 17 bases between V and J, which are trimmed by 4 bases and 5 bases respectively. CDR1 MNHEY and CDR2 SVGEGT are derived from the germline V gene. The CDR3 has 15 amino acids, counting the end cysteine and phenylalanine. The entry retains the CDR3 DNA only, 45 bases that are in frame from base 1.

Rearrangement joined TRBV6-2 or TRBV6-3 to TRBJ1-2; the D gene cannot be resolved reliably. The receptor was isolated from a human donor in good health (CMV status not recorded). Some clones in this sample may be carry-over from other donors' samples. This material consisted of cultured CD8+ T cells from PBMCs, taken from culture after CMV antigen stimulation. The CDR3 loop reads CASSSGSRALYGYTF. The DNA reads as follows: TGTGCCAGCAGTTCGGGATCCCGAGCCCTTTATGGCTACACCTTC.